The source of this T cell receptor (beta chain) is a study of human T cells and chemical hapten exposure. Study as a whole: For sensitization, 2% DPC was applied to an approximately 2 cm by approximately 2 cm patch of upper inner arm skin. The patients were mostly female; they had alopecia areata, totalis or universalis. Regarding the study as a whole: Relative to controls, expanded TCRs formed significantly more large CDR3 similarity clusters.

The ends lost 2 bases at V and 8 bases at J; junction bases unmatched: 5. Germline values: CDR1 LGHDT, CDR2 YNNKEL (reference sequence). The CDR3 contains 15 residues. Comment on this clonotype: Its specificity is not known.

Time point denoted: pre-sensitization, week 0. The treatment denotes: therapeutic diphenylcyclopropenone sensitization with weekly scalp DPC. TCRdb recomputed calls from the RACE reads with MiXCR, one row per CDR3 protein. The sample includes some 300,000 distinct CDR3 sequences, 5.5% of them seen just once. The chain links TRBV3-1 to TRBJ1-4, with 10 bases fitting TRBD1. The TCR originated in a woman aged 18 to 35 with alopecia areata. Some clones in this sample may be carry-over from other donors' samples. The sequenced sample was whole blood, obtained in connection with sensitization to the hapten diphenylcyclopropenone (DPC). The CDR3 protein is CASSQLGTGVEKLFF. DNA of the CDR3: TGTGCCAGCAGCCAATTGGGGACAGGGGTCGAAAAACTGTTTTTT. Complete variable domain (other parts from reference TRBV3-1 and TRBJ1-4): DTAVSQTPKYLVTQMGNDKSIKCEQNLGHDTMYWYKQDSKKFLKIMFSYNNKELIINETVPNRFSPKSPDKAHLNLHINSLELGDSAVYFCASSQLGTGVEKLFFGSGTQLSVL.